These 28 T cell receptor beta chains originate from one sample sequenced in a study of cytomegalovirus exposure and HLA in healthy donors. The table came from immunoSEQ multiplex PCR; TCRdb's copy has only in-frame clones and leaves some out. The sample carries tens of thousands of clones, 90% to 95% recorded once. Specimen: PBMCs. These receptors all stem from a man younger than 35 in good health and CMV-seronegative.

The V call is TRBV2, the J call TRBJ1-1, with D perhaps matching TRBD1 (6 bases). The CDR3 is 14 residues long. Germline-derived CDR1 and CDR2 are SNHLY and FYNNEI. V was cut by 3 bases and J by 1 base, with 9 bases left in between. CDR3 DNA sequence: TGTGCCAGCAGTGAGACAGGCCCGAACACTGAAGCTTTCTTT. Amino acid sequence: CASSETGPNTEAFF.

This chain's CDR3 is CATEGGTAYEQYF. The CDR3 DNA reads as TGTGCCACCGAAGGAGGGACAGCCTACGAGCAGTACTTC. V is TRBV7-9 and J is TRBJ2-7; possible D gene TRBD1, 7 bases. Trimming cost V 10 bases and J 2 bases, with 15 bases left between them. Germline values: CDR1 SEHNR, CDR2 FQNEAQ (reference sequence). The CDR3 covers 13 residues.

The chain links TRBV5-1 to TRBJ2-6; weak D call: TRBD2 (6 bases). There are 16 residues in the CDR3. Germline V gene data show CDR1 as SGHRS and CDR2 as YFSETQ. The ends were cut back, 0 bases at V and 0 bases at J, with 7 bases in the middle. This CDR3 reads CASSLGGVSGANVLTF. CDR3 DNA: TGCGCCAGCAGCTTGGGGGGGGTCTCTGGGGCCAACGTCCTGACTTTC.

CDR3 nucleotides: TGTGCCACCGAGAGAGACAGGGGAACTGAAGCTTTCTTT. It codes for CATERDRGTEAFF. The rearrangement links TRBV15 to TRBJ1-1, with 8 bases identical to TRBD1. This CDR3 spans 13 amino acids. J was trimmed by 5 bases and V by 8 bases; bases with no gene match: 7. From germline, CDR1 is LNHNV and CDR2 YYDKDF (reference sequence). Filled out from reference TRBV15 and TRBJ1-1, the complete variable domain reads DAMVIQNPRYQVTQFGKPVTLSCSQTLNHNVMYWYQQKSSQAPKLLFHYYDKDFNNEADTPDNFQSRRPNTSFCFLDIRSPGLGDTAMYLCATERDRGTEAFFGQGTRLTVV.

The rearrangement joins TRBV30 to TRBJ1-4; tentative D call: TRBD1 (6 bases). V was clipped by 3 bases and J by 7 bases, with 18 bases between them. Per germline, CDR1 GTSNPN and CDR2 SVGIG (reference sequence). The CDR3 loop spans 15 amino acids. The CDR3 coding sequence is TGTGCCTGGAGGGACGGACAGTCATCCCTTGAAAAACTGTTTTTT. Translating it yields CAWRDGQSSLEKLFF.

The gene calls are TRBV21-1 and TRBJ2-7; the listed D gene, TRBD2, was not tested against the DNA. TRBV21-1 is an annotated pseudogene. This CDR3 is 16 amino acids long. CDR3 residues: CASRKGTSGSSYEQYF. The CDR3 nucleotides read TGTGCCAGCAGAAAAGGGACTAGCGGGAGCTCCTACGAGCAGTACTTC.

The chain carries TRBV7-2 and TRBJ2-5; 8 bases are shared with TRBD2. Germline CDR1 reads SGHTA; CDR2 reads FQGNSA. With 0 bases clipped from V and 1 base from J, the junction kept 7 bases outside the gene matches. CDR3 length: 17 amino acids. The CDR3 coding sequence is TGTGCCAGCAGCTTAGCGCGGTTCCTAGCGGGCCAAGAGACCCAGTACTTC. Its translation: CASSLARFLAGQETQYF.

The rearrangement joins TRBV6-1 to TRBJ2-1, with TRBD2 matching over 11 bases. Per germline, CDR1 MNHNS and CDR2 SASEGT. The CDR3 runs 14 residues. J lost 9 bases, V lost 11 bases, and 12 bases had no gene match. CDR3 region: CASRTSGSGGEQFF. CDR3 nucleotide sequence: TGTGCCTCCCGCACTAGCGGGAGCGGTGGTGAGCAGTTCTTC.

The chain has TRBV4-3 and TRBJ1-2; 9 bases are shared with TRBD1. V lost 5 bases, J lost 4 bases, and 8 bases stayed unmatched. CDR3 length: 15 residues. Per the germline V gene, CDR1 is LGHNA and CDR2 is YSLEER. The CDR3 nucleotides are TGCGCCAGCAGCGATACAGGGGGCGGTTTCTATGGCTACACCTTC. Protein sequence: CASSDTGGGFYGYTF.

This clone was counted a single time. The gene calls are TRBV27 and TRBJ1-1; TRBD1 might be the D (6 bases). The CDR3 runs to 13 residues. Per the germline V gene, CDR1 is MNHEY and CDR2 is SMNVEV (reference sequence). Trimming shortened V by 3 bases and J by 7 bases, and 12 bases separated the two germline ends. In nucleotides, the CDR3 is TGTGCCAGCAGTTTCGTAGGGGGTAGTGAAGCTTTCTTT. Translation: CASSFVGGSEAFF.

Of note for this clone: The junction departs from the called germline gene at one end, perhaps through a read error. This CDR3 is CVSSSPRGSGNTIYF. CDR3 coding DNA: TGTGTCAGCAGCTCCCCCAGGGGTTCTGGAAACACCATATATTTT. V gene TRBV6-5 combines with J gene TRBJ1-3; tentatively, D is TRBD1 (6 bases). CDR3 length: 15 residues. Germline assignment: CDR1 MNHEY and CDR2 SVGAGI.

This clone was observed a single time. This chain connects TRBV28 to TRBJ2-4; D unclear. V was pared by 7 bases and J by 1 base, with 5 bases between. Germline V gene data show CDR1 as MDHEN and CDR2 as SYDVKM. CDR3 length equals 12 residues. The CDR3 reads CASTFAKNIQYF. In nucleotides, the CDR3 is TGTGCCAGCACATTCGCCAAAAACATTCAGTACTTC.

The rearrangement joins TRBV7-3 to TRBJ2-1, with D tentatively TRBD1 (5 bases). Trimming left V 1 base short and J 6 bases short, with 16 bases between. The CDR3 consists of 16 residues. The germline CDR1 and CDR2 sequences are SGHTA and FQGTGA. The CDR3 DNA is TGTGCCAGCAGCTTAATTCATGGGGCAGGGTCCAATGAGCAGTTCTTC. It is translated as CASSLIHGAGSNEQFF.

J is TRBJ2-7 and V is TRBV7-9, with 14 nucleotides matching TRBD2. This CDR3 contains 15 residues. Trimming took 5 bases from V and 5 from J; bases not matched to a gene: 5. Germline V CDR1 and CDR2: SEHNR, FQNEAQ (reference sequence). The CDR3 reads CASSVGGLAGDEQYF. The CDR3 nucleotides read TGTGCCAGCAGCGTAGGGGGACTAGCGGGAGACGAGCAGTACTTC.

V is TRBV7-9 and J is TRBJ2-5; 8 bases agree with TRBD2. This CDR3 contains 16 residues. The V and J ends lost 2 bases and 4 bases, in that order; junction bases with no gene match: 9. Germline V gene data show CDR1 as SEHNR and CDR2 as FQNEAQ (reference sequence). The CDR3 loop reads CASSLSGRAQGETQYF. The CDR3 DNA is TGTGCCAGCAGCTTATCCGGGAGGGCCCAGGGAGAGACCCAGTACTTC.

The chain links TRBV5-1 to TRBJ2-5; 7 positions match TRBD2. Per the germline V gene, CDR1 is SGHRS and CDR2 is YFSETQ. CDR3 length: 14 residues. J lost 2 bases, V lost 0 bases, and 1 base had no gene match. The CDR3 sequence: CASSLGAGQETQYF. The CDR3 DNA reads as TGCGCCAGCAGCTTGGGAGCGGGGCAAGAGACCCAGTACTTC.

The J gene is TRBJ2-3, the V gene TRBV7-6; TRBD1 aligns across 8 bases. This CDR3 spans 15 amino acids. Unmatched junction bases numbered 8, after V lost 5 bases and J lost 4 bases. The germline V gene encodes CDR1 SGHVS and CDR2 FNYEAQ. CDR3 loop: CASSPGQGGSDTQYF. Here the CDR3 DNA reads TGTGCCAGCAGCCCAGGACAGGGTGGGTCAGATACGCAGTATTTT.

The chain uses TRBV7-9 and TRBJ2-3, with 10 positions matching TRBD2. Germline CDR1 SEHNR, CDR2 FQNEAQ (reference sequence). CDR3 length: 14 amino acids. V lost 5 bases to trimming and J lost 3 bases; unmatched junction nucleotides: 2. CDR3 in DNA: TGTGCCAGCAGCCCTAGCGGGAGAACAGATACGCAGTATTTT. Translating it yields CASSPSGRTDTQYF.

V usage is TRBV30 and J usage is TRBJ2-5; D may be TRBD2 (6 bases). Trimming took 3 bases from V and 1 from J, leaving 6 bases between them. CDR1 is GTSNPN and CDR2 is SVGIG in the germline V gene (reference sequence). The length of the CDR3 is 12 residues. The CDR3 protein is CAWSGGQETQYF. The CDR3 coding sequence is TGTGCCTGGAGCGGGGGCCAAGAGACCCAGTACTTC.

V gene TRBV30 combines with J gene TRBJ1-4, with D perhaps TRBD1 (6 bases). Germline loops: CDR1 GTSNPN, CDR2 SVGIG (reference sequence). CDR3 size: 15 residues. V lost 4 bases and J lost 6, with 18 bases in between. In DNA form, the CDR3 reads TGTGCCTGGAACGGGGGGGGGACAATGTATGAAAAACTGTTTTTT. As protein: CAWNGGGTMYEKLFF.

CDR3 nucleotide sequence: TGTGCCAGCAGTCAGGACCTGGGAGGGATTTACGAGCAGTACTTC. As protein: CASSQDLGGIYEQYF. The chain links TRBV28 to TRBJ2-7; 7 bases align to TRBD2. Germline V gene sequence: CDR1 MDHEN, CDR2 SYDVKM. Trimming cost V 5 bases and J 4 bases; bases outside gene matches: 11. This CDR3 region has 15 residues.

The chain has TRBV10-3 and TRBJ1-5, with D possibly matching TRBD1 (5 bases). V lost 8 bases to trimming and J lost 7 bases, with 15 bases between them. Germline CDR1 is ENHRY and CDR2 is SYGVKD. CDR3 length: 13 amino acids. The CDR3 here is CAIGQGENQPQHF. The CDR3 DNA reads as TGTGCCATCGGCCAGGGTGAAAACCAGCCCCAGCATTTT.

The chain uses TRBV7-9 and TRBJ2-7; TRBD1 is a possible D gene (5 bases). V was trimmed by 5 bases and J by 3 bases, leaving 11 bases between them. This CDR3 has 13 amino acids. Looked up from germline, CDR1 is SEHNR and CDR2 is FQNEAQ (reference sequence). Here the CDR3 DNA reads TGTGCCAGCAGCAGGACACAGAACTACGAGCAGTACTTC. Translating gives CASSRTQNYEQYF.

The chain is built from TRBV14 and TRBJ2-5; perhaps TRBD2 as D (6 bases). The ends were cut back, 0 bases at V and 1 base at J, with 9 bases in the middle. CDR1 SGHDN and CDR2 FVKESK come from the germline V gene. This CDR3 has 15 amino acids. The CDR3 region has the DNA TGTGCCAGCAGCCAAGATCGGGGAGGCCAAGAGACCCAGTACTTC. It translates to CASSQDRGGQETQYF.

The rearrangement links TRBV6-5 to TRBJ2-7; no definite D call. Germline-derived CDR1 and CDR2 are MNHEY and SVGAGI. There are 14 residues in the CDR3. V was clipped by 1 base and J by 4 bases, with 11 bases between them. For the CDR3, the DNA is TGTGCCAGCAGTTACTGGGCTCCGTTATACGAGCAGTACTTC. Amino acids: CASSYWAPLYEQYF.

V usage is TRBV27 and J usage is TRBJ2-1, with 7 bases matching TRBD2. The CDR3 sequence is 12 residues long. V dropped 8 bases and J dropped 7; count of bases not matched to a gene: 5. The germline gives CDR1 MNHEY, CDR2 SMNVEV (reference sequence). CDR3 in amino acids: CASQGLPNEQFF. The DNA for the CDR3 is TGTGCCAGCCAGGGACTACCAAATGAGCAGTTCTTC.

The chain links TRBV7-2 to TRBJ2-2; TRBD2 matches 8 bases. Unmatched junction bases numbered 9, after V lost 5 bases and J lost 7 bases. This CDR3 has 15 amino acids. Germline V gene sequence: CDR1 SGHTA, CDR2 FQGNSA. CDR3 loop: CASSLRSGLGGELFF. The CDR3 DNA is TGTGCCAGCAGCCTACGATCGGGACTAGGCGGGGAGCTGTTTTTT. Based on the CDR3 plus reference TRBV7-2 and TRBJ2-2, the full variable domain is GAGVSQSPSNKVTEKGKDVELRCDPISGHTALYWYRQSLGQGLEFLIYFQGNSAPDKSGLPSDRFSAERTGGSVSTLTIQRTQQEDSAVYLCASSLRSGLGGELFFGEGSRLTVL.

This chain connects TRBV11-2 to TRBJ2-1; weak D call: TRBD2 (6 bases). The germline V gene encodes CDR1 SGHAT and CDR2 FQNNGV. This CDR3 spans 13 amino acids. Trimming stripped 0 bases from V and 12 bases from J, with 12 bases between. In DNA form, the CDR3 reads TGTGCCAGCAGCTTAGATCTTGGGGGGAGGCAGTTCTTC. Protein product: CASSLDLGGRQFF.